A selection of T cell receptor beta chains follows, all from one sample in a study of CD8+ T cells in alopecia areata. Repertoires were generated with immunoSEQ multiplex PCR, while TCRdb's copy carries only in-frame clones and drops some. The sample has some 120,000 clones; around 50% are singletons. Sequenced here: CD4+ T cells sorted from blood, sampled at week 0. All receptors come from a human donor with alopecia areata. Each CDR3 is given with its conserved first and last residue. The order of the fields is D gene, V gene, clone size, J gene, CDR3 protein, CDR3 DNA. D genes are given only for firm matches. The size entry is marked missing in some rows and otherwise reads once, few, many or a size class.

d_call: TRBD1; v_call: TRBV5-1; clone_size: .; j_call: TRBJ1-2; cdr3_aa: CASSRGTGVDYGYTF; cdr3_nt: TGCGCCAGCAGCCGTGGGACAGGGGTCGACTATGGCTACACCTTC
d_call: TRBD1; v_call: TRBV4-1; clone_size: .; j_call: TRBJ1-4; cdr3_aa: CASSRIPGQGLRAEEKLFF; cdr3_nt: TGCGCCAGCAGCCGAATCCCGGGACAGGGGCTTCGGGCTGAGGAAAAACTGTTTTTT
d_call: .; v_call: TRBV2; clone_size: .; j_call: TRBJ2-2; cdr3_aa: CASSKITPNTGELFF; cdr3_nt: TGTGCCAGCAGTAAAATCACACCCAACACCGGGGAGCTGTTTTTT
d_call: .; v_call: TRBV5-4; clone_size: .; j_call: TRBJ1-4; cdr3_aa: CASSLPGEGEKLFF; cdr3_nt: TGTGCCAGCAGCTTGCCGGGGGAGGGTGAAAAACTGTTTTTT
d_call: TRBD2; v_call: TRBV5-1; clone_size: .; j_call: TRBJ2-7; cdr3_aa: CASSATSGAYYEQYF; cdr3_nt: TGCGCCAGCAGCGCGACTAGCGGGGCCTACTACGAGCAGTACTTC
d_call: .; v_call: TRBV18; clone_size: .; j_call: TRBJ2-2; cdr3_aa: CASSSRQNTGELFF; cdr3_nt: TGTGCCAGCTCCTCCCGACAGAACACCGGGGAGCTGTTTTTT
d_call: .; v_call: TRBV10-3; clone_size: .; j_call: TRBJ1-2; cdr3_aa: CAISPDSLYGYTF; cdr3_nt: TGTGCCATCAGCCCCGATTCGCTTTATGGCTACACCTTC
d_call: .; v_call: TRBV9; clone_size: once; j_call: TRBJ1-2; cdr3_aa: CASSVAGRGAGYTF; cdr3_nt: TGTGCCAGCAGCGTAGCGGGCCGGGGGGCTGGCTACACCTTC
d_call: .; v_call: TRBV2; clone_size: .; j_call: TRBJ1-5; cdr3_aa: CASSEREDNQPQHF; cdr3_nt: TGTGCCAGCAGTGAACGGGAAGACAATCAGCCCCAGCATTTT
d_call: TRBD1; v_call: TRBV9; clone_size: .; j_call: TRBJ1-6; cdr3_aa: CASSPRTGIDSPLHF; cdr3_nt: TGTGCCAGCAGCCCGCGGACAGGTATAGATTCACCCCTCCACTTT
d_call: TRBD2; v_call: TRBV13; clone_size: once; j_call: TRBJ2-7; cdr3_aa: CASSRTSGTAYEQYF; cdr3_nt: TGTGCCAGCAGCCGGACTAGCGGGACCGCCTACGAGCAGTACTTC
d_call: TRBD2; v_call: TRBV29-1; clone_size: .; j_call: TRBJ2-3; cdr3_aa: CSGRLALTDTQYF; cdr3_nt: TGCAGCGGAAGACTAGCGCTCACAGATACGCAGTATTTT
d_call: .; v_call: TRBV7-6; clone_size: .; j_call: TRBJ1-6; cdr3_aa: CASSLALGNSPLHF; cdr3_nt: TGTGCCAGCAGCTTAGCGCTTGGTAATTCACCCCTCCACTTT
d_call: .; v_call: TRBV7-2; clone_size: few; j_call: TRBJ2-7; cdr3_aa: CASSFIPGSEQYF; cdr3_nt: TGTGCCAGCAGCTTTATACCGGGAAGCGAGCAGTACTTC
d_call: TRBD1; v_call: TRBV29-1; clone_size: .; j_call: TRBJ2-7; cdr3_aa: CSAGTGIEQYF; cdr3_nt: TGCAGCGCCGGGACAGGGATCGAGCAGTACTTC
d_call: .; v_call: TRBV7-2; clone_size: few; j_call: TRBJ2-1; cdr3_aa: CASSLGPSAFYNEQFF; cdr3_nt: TGTGCCAGCAGCTTAGGACCTAGCGCCTTCTACAATGAGCAGTTCTTC
d_call: TRBD2; v_call: TRBV10-3; clone_size: .; j_call: TRBJ2-4; cdr3_aa: CAPVAGGRGKNIQYF; cdr3_nt: TGCGCACCGGTTGCGGGAGGGCGGGGCAAAAACATTCAGTACTTC
d_call: .; v_call: TRBV5-1; clone_size: .; j_call: TRBJ1-2; cdr3_aa: CASSFDIEHGYTF; cdr3_nt: TGCGCCAGCAGTTTCGACATCGAACACGGCTACACCTTC
d_call: .; v_call: TRBV10-3; clone_size: few; j_call: TRBJ1-5; cdr3_aa: CAISESGGQPQHF; cdr3_nt: TGTGCCATCAGTGAGTCAGGGGGTCAGCCCCAGCATTTT
d_call: TRBD2; v_call: TRBV11-2; clone_size: .; j_call: TRBJ2-1; cdr3_aa: CASSLASGSYNEQFF; cdr3_nt: TGTGCCAGCAGCTTAGCTAGCGGCTCCTACAATGAGCAGTTCTTC
d_call: .; v_call: TRBV19; clone_size: few; j_call: TRBJ2-3; cdr3_aa: CASSISRTDTQYF; cdr3_nt: TGTGCCAGTAGTATCTCCAGAACAGATACGCAGTATTTT
d_call: .; v_call: TRBV5-1; clone_size: .; j_call: TRBJ2-1; cdr3_aa: CASSLGWAADERFF; cdr3_nt: TGCGCCAGCAGCTTGGGGTGGGCGGCCGATGAGCGGTTCTTC
d_call: TRBD1; v_call: TRBV6-1; clone_size: .; j_call: TRBJ1-5; cdr3_aa: CASSSGQGNQPQHF; cdr3_nt: TGTGCCAGCAGCTCGGGACAGGGAAATCAGCCCCAGCATTTT
d_call: .; v_call: TRBV6-5; clone_size: .; j_call: TRBJ1-5; cdr3_aa: CASSYDSNQPQHF; cdr3_nt: TGTGCCAGCAGTTACGACAGCAATCAGCCCCAGCATTTT
d_call: TRBD1; v_call: TRBV7-6; clone_size: .; j_call: TRBJ2-7; cdr3_aa: CASSLVPGQGREQYF; cdr3_nt: TGTGCCAGCAGCTTAGTTCCGGGACAGGGGCGCGAGCAGTACTTC
d_call: .; v_call: TRBV7-2; clone_size: .; j_call: TRBJ2-3; cdr3_aa: CASSLSLAGDTQYF; cdr3_nt: TGTGCCAGCAGCCTGAGTTTGGCGGGAGATACGCAGTATTTT
d_call: .; v_call: TRBV11-2; clone_size: few; j_call: TRBJ1-3; cdr3_aa: CASSLRGQNGNTIYF; cdr3_nt: TGTGCCAGCAGCTTACGGGGACAAAATGGGAACACCATATATTTT
d_call: .; v_call: TRBV7-7; clone_size: .; j_call: TRBJ2-5; cdr3_aa: CASSLGGLGETQYF; cdr3_nt: TGTGCCAGCAGCTTAGGGGGGTTAGGGGAGACCCAGTACTTC
d_call: .; v_call: TRBV4-2; clone_size: .; j_call: TRBJ2-1; cdr3_aa: CASSQGVRTRVDEQFF; cdr3_nt: TGTGCCAGCAGCCAAGGGGTACGCACGCGGGTCGATGAGCAGTTCTTC
d_call: .; v_call: TRBV9; clone_size: .; j_call: TRBJ2-3; cdr3_aa: CASSIRTFPDTQYF; cdr3_nt: TGTGCCAGCAGCATTCGGACTTTCCCAGATACGCAGTATTTT
d_call: .; v_call: TRBV9; clone_size: .; j_call: TRBJ2-1; cdr3_aa: CASSEGGLASYNEQFF; cdr3_nt: TGTGCCAGCAGCGAGGGTGGTCTAGCCTCCTACAATGAGCAGTTCTTC
d_call: TRBD2; v_call: TRBV5-1; clone_size: .; j_call: TRBJ2-2; cdr3_aa: CASSRTSGSKAGELFF; cdr3_nt: TGCGCCAGCAGCCGCACTAGCGGGAGTAAGGCCGGGGAGCTGTTTTTT
d_call: .; v_call: TRBV5-1; clone_size: .; j_call: TRBJ1-1; cdr3_aa: CASRRELQGSAEAFF; cdr3_nt: TGCGCCAGCAGACGTGAACTTCAGGGGTCGGCTGAAGCTTTCTTT
d_call: TRBD1; v_call: TRBV7-2; clone_size: few; j_call: TRBJ1-2; cdr3_aa: CASSPGGASYGYTF; cdr3_nt: TGTGCCAGCAGCCCAGGGGGCGCGAGTTATGGCTACACCTTC
d_call: TRBD2; v_call: TRBV5-6; clone_size: few; j_call: TRBJ2-3; cdr3_aa: CASSFDAGGTTDTQYF; cdr3_nt: TGTGCCAGCAGCTTTGATGCGGGGGGAACCACAGATACGCAGTATTTT
d_call: TRBD2; v_call: TRBV5-1; clone_size: .; j_call: TRBJ2-7; cdr3_aa: CASSWASGVIGAYEQYF; cdr3_nt: TGCGCCAGCAGCTGGGCTAGCGGGGTTATCGGGGCCTACGAGCAGTACTTC
d_call: TRBD2; v_call: TRBV7-2; clone_size: .; j_call: TRBJ2-2; cdr3_aa: CASSLPRSAGGDTGELFF; cdr3_nt: TGTGCCAGCAGCTTACCCCGAAGTGCGGGAGGGGACACCGGGGAGCTGTTTTTT
d_call: .; v_call: TRBV18; clone_size: once; j_call: TRBJ1-5; cdr3_aa: CASSPSENQPQHF; cdr3_nt: TGTGCCAGCTCACCGTCAGAGAATCAGCCCCAGCATTTT
d_call: TRBD1; v_call: TRBV11-2; clone_size: .; j_call: TRBJ2-2; cdr3_aa: CASRGRTGDTGELFF; cdr3_nt: TGTGCCAGCAGGGGAAGGACAGGGGATACCGGGGAGCTGTTTTTT
d_call: .; v_call: TRBV18; clone_size: few; j_call: TRBJ1-5; cdr3_aa: CASSPEGSQPQHF; cdr3_nt: TGTGCCAGCTCACCCGAAGGGAGTCAGCCCCAGCATTTT
d_call: .; v_call: TRBV5-1; clone_size: .; j_call: TRBJ2-7; cdr3_aa: CASSASYEQYF; cdr3_nt: TGCGCCAGCAGCGCGTCCTACGAGCAGTACTTC
d_call: TRBD1; v_call: TRBV4-1; clone_size: .; j_call: TRBJ2-5; cdr3_aa: CASSRIYGQEGYF; cdr3_nt: TGCGCCAGCAGCCGCATATACGGACAGGAAGGGTACTTC
d_call: .; v_call: TRBV30; clone_size: .; j_call: TRBJ2-3; cdr3_aa: CAWSGGGYTDTQYF; cdr3_nt: TGTGCCTGGAGTGGTGGGGGTTACACAGATACGCAGTATTTT
d_call: .; v_call: TRBV4-1; clone_size: few; j_call: TRBJ2-7; cdr3_aa: CASSQGFALSYEQYF; cdr3_nt: TGCGCCAGCAGCCAAGGTTTTGCTCTCTCCTACGAGCAGTACTTC
d_call: TRBD2; v_call: TRBV11-2; clone_size: .; j_call: TRBJ2-1; cdr3_aa: CASSLATSGSNEQFF; cdr3_nt: TGTGCCAGCAGCTTAGCGACTAGCGGGAGCAATGAGCAGTTCTTC
d_call: TRBD2; v_call: TRBV14; clone_size: .; j_call: TRBJ2-5; cdr3_aa: CASSPAGGQETQYF; cdr3_nt: TGTGCCAGCAGTCCAGCGGGAGGCCAAGAGACCCAGTACTTC
d_call: TRBD1; v_call: TRBV7-9; clone_size: .; j_call: TRBJ1-1; cdr3_aa: CASSDDRDTEAFF; cdr3_nt: TGTGCCAGCAGCGACGACAGGGACACTGAAGCTTTCTTT
d_call: .; v_call: TRBV5-4; clone_size: few; j_call: TRBJ2-2; cdr3_aa: CASSLVGTFGELFF; cdr3_nt: TGTGCCAGCAGCTTGGTGGGCACGTTCGGGGAGCTGTTTTTT
d_call: .; v_call: TRBV27; clone_size: .; j_call: TRBJ2-1; cdr3_aa: CASSSYRVDEQFF; cdr3_nt: TGTGCCAGCAGTTCATACAGGGTCGATGAGCAGTTCTTC
d_call: TRBD1; v_call: TRBV4-3; clone_size: .; j_call: TRBJ2-3; cdr3_aa: CASSQIPWTGLSDTQYF; cdr3_nt: TGCGCCAGCAGCCAAATACCCTGGACAGGGTTGTCAGATACGCAGTATTTT
d_call: .; v_call: TRBV10-3; clone_size: .; j_call: TRBJ1-2; cdr3_aa: CAIRAGSDYGYTF; cdr3_nt: TGTGCCATCAGGGCAGGGAGCGACTATGGCTACACCTTC
d_call: .; v_call: TRBV6-6; clone_size: .; j_call: TRBJ1-5; cdr3_aa: CAVGRASNQPQHF; cdr3_nt: TGTGCTGTCGGCAGAGCTAGCAATCAGCCCCAGCATTTT
d_call: .; v_call: TRBV29-1; clone_size: .; j_call: TRBJ2-7; cdr3_aa: CSAVEVANYEQYF; cdr3_nt: TGCAGCGCCGTTGAGGTTGCTAACTACGAGCAGTACTTC
d_call: .; v_call: TRBV18; clone_size: .; j_call: TRBJ1-5; cdr3_aa: CASSLQERQPQHF; cdr3_nt: TGTGCCAGCTCATTACAGGAACGTCAGCCCCAGCATTTT
d_call: TRBD1; v_call: TRBV7-2; clone_size: .; j_call: TRBJ2-7; cdr3_aa: CASSPRTGLYEQYF; cdr3_nt: TGTGCCAGCAGCCCACGGACAGGGTTATACGAGCAGTACTTC
d_call: .; v_call: TRBV6-5; clone_size: few; j_call: TRBJ1-1; cdr3_aa: CASSYSTSGATEAFF; cdr3_nt: TGTGCCAGCAGTTACTCCACGTCGGGGGCAACTGAAGCTTTCTTT
d_call: .; v_call: TRBV2; clone_size: few; j_call: TRBJ2-7; cdr3_aa: CASTTMPGRDYEQYF; cdr3_nt: TGTGCCAGCACTACCATGCCAGGGAGAGACTACGAGCAGTACTTC